These 7 T cell receptor beta chains were sequenced from one sample in a study of blood T cell repertoires in COVID-19 (dated by TCRdb to 2020 to 2022). The library was prepared using the immunoSEQ multiplex PCR assay. TCRdb took this table from immuneACCESS and kept in-frame rearrangements with V and J called. Such tables lack part of the clones; where checked against another copy, unresolved V genes explain under half of the gap, and the rest is unexplained. Recorded for this sample are roughly 250,000 clones; under 85% of them occurred a single time. The top ten constitute roughly 0.87% of the sample. Sequencing used peripheral blood. These receptors were collected from a human donor with COVID-19, enrolled during active disease. The donor label of this sample is uncertain.

The count of this clone is one. The chain recombines TRBV29-1 with TRBJ1-1; D unresolved. The CDR3 consists of 11 residues. V was pared by 3 bases and J by 3 bases, with 5 bases between. CDR1 is SQVTM and CDR2 is ANQGSEA in the germline V gene. This CDR3 reads CSVDGDTEAFF. DNA of the CDR3: TGCAGCGTTGACGGGGACACTGAAGCTTTCTTT.

The rearrangement joins TRBV9 to TRBJ1-2, with 8 bases identical to TRBD1. The CDR3 covers 15 residues. V trimming: 2 bases; J trimming: 2 bases; junction bases outside the gene matches: 5. Germline V gene sequence: CDR1 SGDLS, CDR2 YYNGEE. The CDR3 DNA follows: TGTGCCAGCAGCGTTAGACAGGGGCCAAACTATGGCTACACCTTC. Encoded protein: CASSVRQGPNYGYTF. The whole variable domain, remainder taken from reference TRBV9 and TRBJ1-2, is DSGVTQTPKHLITATGQRVTLRCSPRSGDLSVYWYQQSLDQGLQFLIQYYNGEERAKGNILERFSAQQFPDLHSELNLSSLELGDSALYFCASSVRQGPNYGYTFGSGTRLTVV.

The V and J genes are TRBV9 and TRBJ2-1, with a weak D call TRBD2 (6 bases). The germline V and J ends were trimmed by 0 bases and 9 bases, with 16 bases remaining between them. The CDR3 totals 15 residues. CDR1 and CDR2 (germline): SGDLS, YYNGEE. The CDR3 DNA reads as TGTGCCAGCAGCGTAGGTTCCGGGAGCGAGGGTGAGCAGTTCTTC. This sequence encodes CASSVGSGSEGEQFF.

The sample holds a few counts of this clone. The V gene is TRBV7-2, the J gene TRBJ1-2; 8 positions match TRBD1. The junction had 11 bases not matched to a gene; V was cut back by 3 bases and J by 8 bases. CDR1 and CDR2 (germline): SGHTA, FQGNSA. This CDR3 has 15 amino acids. For the CDR3, the DNA is TGTGCCAGCAGCTTCACCCTGGACAGGGAACAGGGCTACACCTTC. This gives the protein CASSFTLDREQGYTF.

The chain is built from TRBV7-2 and TRBJ2-7, with a possible D match to TRBD1 (7 bases). The CDR3 sequence is 13 residues long. CDR1 SGHTA and CDR2 FQGNSA come from the germline V gene. Trimming pared 4 bases from V and 3 bases from J, leaving 10 bases between. Here the CDR3 DNA reads TGTGCCAGCAGCTCCCAGGGGGGCTACGAGCAGTACTTC. The encoded protein is CASSSQGGYEQYF.

V usage is TRBV7-2 and J usage is TRBJ1-2; no firm D call. The V gene lost 1 base and the J gene lost 1 base, with 4 bases spanning the gap. Germline assignment: CDR1 SGHTA and CDR2 FQGNSA. The CDR3 contains 13 residues. The CDR3 DNA sequence: TGTGCCAGCAGCTTAGACTATAACTATGGCTACACCTTC. Amino acid sequence: CASSLDYNYGYTF.

This clone was seen more than once but under ten times. This chain joins TRBV5-1 and TRBJ1-1; D gene uncertain. V dropped 4 bases and J dropped 2 bases, with 6 bases sitting between them. Per germline, CDR1 SGHRS and CDR2 YFSETQ. The CDR3 loop spans 12 amino acids. The CDR3 nucleotides are TGCGCCAGCAGCGAGATCAACACTGAAGCTTTCTTT. This codes for CASSEINTEAFF.